One and the same sample provided the 16 T cell receptor beta chains below, sequenced in a study of beta chain features in type 1 diabetes. Study conclusions and caveats: There was a moderate but significant shortening of TCRB CDR3s in all four CD4+ subsets of Type 1 diabetes patients.

Sequenced material consisted of expressed TCRB transcripts (all of the isolated RNA was reverse transcribed). Data came from immunoSEQ multiplex PCR; TCRdb stores just in-frame clones and leaves some out. The repertoire includes 300,000 to 400,000 clones, over 8.5% of them detected once, and 0.45% to 0.65% sits in the top ten. No antigens are known for them. The material sequenced was central memory CD4+ T cells from blood. The source of these receptors is a man between 25 and 39 years old with type 1 diabetes.

This clone was picked up a small number of times. This sequence joins TRBV11-1 and TRBJ1-1, with a tentative D call TRBD1 (5 bases). Trimming shortened V by 4 bases and J by 5 bases, and 11 bases separated the two germline ends. Germline loops: CDR1 SGHAT, CDR2 FQDESV (reference sequence). This CDR3 spans 13 amino acids. The CDR3, as DNA: TGTGCCAGCAGCTGGGGCGCAGGGACTGAAGCTTTCTTT. Encoded protein: CASSWGAGTEAFF. The full variable domain, with the rest looked up from reference TRBV11-1 and TRBJ1-1, is EAEVAQSPRYKITEKSQAVAFWCDPISGHATLYWYRQILGQGPELLVQFQDESVVDDSQLPKDRFSAERLKGVDSTLKIQPAELGDSAMYLCASSWGAGTEAFFGQGTRLTVV.

In nucleotides, the CDR3 is TGTGCCAGCAGCCCTCACAGGGACGGCAATCAGCCCCAGCATTTT. This gives the protein CASSPHRDGNQPQHF. The chain joins TRBV11-2 to TRBJ1-5; TRBD1 is a possible D gene (6 bases). The germline V gene encodes CDR1 SGHAT and CDR2 FQNNGV. Trimming removed 5 bases at V and 2 bases at J, with 13 bases between. The CDR3 loop spans 15 amino acids.

This clone was seen a handful of times. This chain joins TRBV6-1 and TRBJ2-5; 7 bases line up with TRBD1. J lost 2 bases, V lost 1 base, and 1 base had no gene match. Germline V gene sequence: CDR1 MNHNS, CDR2 SASEGT. This CDR3 region has 14 residues. The CDR3 loop is CASSEGTGQETQYF. The CDR3 region has the DNA TGTGCCAGCAGTGAAGGGACAGGACAAGAGACCCAGTACTTC.

This clone has more than one count but fewer than ten. The rearrangement links TRBV7-2 to TRBJ1-3; D ambiguous. CDR1 SGHTA and CDR2 FQGNSA come from the germline V gene. Trimming shortened V by 0 bases and J by 7 bases, and 10 bases separated the two germline ends. This CDR3 has 14 amino acids. The CDR3 loop reads CASSLALLENTIYF. As DNA, the CDR3 is TGTGCCAGCAGCTTAGCGCTCTTAGAGAACACCATATATTTT.

This rearrangement joins TRBV5-1 to TRBJ2-5; D is unclear. There are 13 residues in the CDR3. Trimming took off 0 bases at V and 3 bases at J, with 6 bases between the two ends. CDR1 is SGHRS, CDR2 YFSETQ, per germline. The DNA for the CDR3 is TGCGCCAGCAGCTTGGGCTCGAAAGAGACCCAGTACTTC. Encoded protein: CASSLGSKETQYF.

CDR3 nucleotides: TGCAGCGTTGGCCGGGGACAGATAAACAATGAGCAGTTCTTC. Amino acid sequence: CSVGRGQINNEQFF. The V call is TRBV29-1, the J call TRBJ2-1, with TRBD1 matching 7 bases. The germline gives CDR1 SQVTM, CDR2 ANQGSEA. CDR3 length: 14 amino acids. Trimming removed 4 bases from V and 5 bases from J; junction bases left unmatched: 8.

This clone was recorded at least ten times. Other DNA sequences from this sample encode an identical CDR3 as well. This chain links TRBV28 with TRBJ2-3, with D perhaps assigned TRBD1 or TRBD2 (5 bases each). CDR3 length: 13 amino acids. Germline CDR1 reads MDHEN; CDR2 reads SYDVKM. V lost 3 bases, J lost 3 bases, and 7 bases lay in between. CDR3 sequence reads: CASSLGVTDTQYF. CDR3 sequence (DNA): TGTGCCAGCAGTTTGGGGGTAACAGATACGCAGTATTTT.

The chain combines TRBV5-8 with TRBJ2-1; the D is unclear. The CDR3 spans 17 residues. The V end lost 0 bases, the J end lost 5 bases, and 18 bases lay between the germline ends. Germline V gives CDR1 SGHTS, CDR2 YDEGEE. Here the CDR3 reads CASSLADEPGTNNEQFF. The CDR3, as DNA: TGTGCCAGCAGCTTGGCAGACGAACCCGGAACCAACAATGAGCAGTTCTTC. Filled out from reference TRBV5-8 and TRBJ2-1, the complete variable domain reads EAGVTQSPTHLIKTRGQQATLRCSPISGHTSVYWYQQALGLGLQFLLWYDEGEERNRGNFPPRFSGRQFPNYSSELNVNALELEDSALYLCASSLADEPGTNNEQFFGPGTRLTVL.

This clone was picked up a small number of times. The chain joins TRBV28 to TRBJ1-4, with D unresolved. CDR1 MDHEN and CDR2 SYDVKM come from the germline V gene. The CDR3 extends over 16 amino acids. Deletions cut 3 bases from V and 10 bases from J, with 21 bases between. CDR3 region: CASSFSSAGKEGKLFF. CDR3 DNA sequence: TGTGCCAGCAGTTTTTCTTCAGCCGGAAAGGAGGGAAAACTGTTTTTT.

This chain joins TRBV7-8 and TRBJ2-3, with D hard to call. Trimming took off 5 bases at V and 0 bases at J, with 12 bases between the two ends. This CDR3 spans 15 amino acids. The V gene's germline CDR1 is SGHVS and CDR2 FQNEAQ. DNA for the CDR3: TGTGCCAGCAGCCCGTCGGCCCCTAGCACAGATACGCAGTATTTT. Translation: CASSPSAPSTDTQYF.

This clone was seen repeatedly, ten times or more. J is TRBJ1-2 and V is TRBV10-3, with D maybe TRBD1 (6 bases). This CDR3 is built from 13 residues. The germline CDR1 and CDR2 sequences are ENHRY and SYGVKD. V lost 4 bases to trimming and J lost 9 bases, with 15 bases between them. DNA of the CDR3: TGTGCCATCAGTGGGGCAGGGGAATACAGCTACACCTTC. Its translation: CAISGAGEYSYTF.

Many counts were recorded for this clone. The chain has TRBV14 and TRBJ2-3, with a weak D call TRBD2 (5 bases). Germline loops: CDR1 SGHDN, CDR2 FVKESK. CDR3 size: 13 residues. Trimming took 3 bases from V and 8 from J, leaving 12 bases between them. Here the CDR3 DNA reads TGTGCCAGCAGCCAGGACCGGGAAGGTACGCAGTATTTT. Its translation is CASSQDREGTQYF.

This clone was seen a handful of times. The genes are TRBV6-5 and TRBJ2-7; 9 bases map to TRBD1. Losses at the gene ends were 0 bases for V and 6 bases for J; bases not matched to a gene: 6. CDR1 is MNHEY and CDR2 is SVGAGI in the germline V gene. This CDR3 comprises 15 residues. The CDR3 is CASSYSWTGEVEQYF. CDR3 sequence (DNA): TGTGCCAGCAGTTACTCTTGGACAGGGGAGGTCGAGCAGTACTTC.

This clone was counted between two and nine times. This sequence joins TRBV19 and TRBJ2-5; 8 bases are a match to TRBD1. The ends lost 5 bases at V and 3 bases at J; junction bases unmatched: 2. Germline V gene data show CDR1 as LNHDA and CDR2 as SQIVND (reference sequence). This CDR3 is 13 amino acids long. This chain's CDR3 is CASSADREETQYF. DNA of the CDR3: TGTGCCAGTAGTGCGGACAGGGAAGAGACCCAGTACTTC.

The genes are TRBV5-1 and TRBJ2-5; 9 bases are shared with TRBD1. The V segment lost 3 bases and the J segment 5 bases; nucleotides outside the gene matches: 8. The CDR3 length is 15 residues. The V gene's germline CDR1 is SGHRS and CDR2 YFSETQ. The CDR3 is CASSWGDRAVETQYF. The CDR3 nucleotides are TGCGCCAGCAGCTGGGGGGACAGGGCTGTCGAGACCCAGTACTTC.

A few counts support this clone. This rearrangement joins TRBV5-1 to TRBJ1-2, with TRBD1 identical over 9 bases. Germline CDR1 SGHRS, CDR2 YFSETQ. The CDR3 is 15 residues long. V lost 4 bases to trimming and J lost 4 bases; unmatched junction nucleotides: 8. The chain's CDR3 is CASSSSTGGTYGYTF. The CDR3 DNA reads as TGCGCCAGCAGCAGCTCGACAGGGGGAACCTATGGCTACACCTTC.